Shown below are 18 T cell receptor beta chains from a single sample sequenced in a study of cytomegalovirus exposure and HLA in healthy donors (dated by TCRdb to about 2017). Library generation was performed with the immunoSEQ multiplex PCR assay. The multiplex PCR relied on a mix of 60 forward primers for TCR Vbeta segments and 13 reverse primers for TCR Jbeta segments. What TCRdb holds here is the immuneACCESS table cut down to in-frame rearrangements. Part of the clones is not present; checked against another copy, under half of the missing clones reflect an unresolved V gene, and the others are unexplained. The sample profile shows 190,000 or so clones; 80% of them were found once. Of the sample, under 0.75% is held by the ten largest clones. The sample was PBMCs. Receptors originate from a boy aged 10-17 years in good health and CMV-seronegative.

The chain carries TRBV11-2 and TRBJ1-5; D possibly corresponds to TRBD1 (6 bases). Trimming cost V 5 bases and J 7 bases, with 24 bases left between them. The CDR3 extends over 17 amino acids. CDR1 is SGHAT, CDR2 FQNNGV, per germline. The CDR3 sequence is CASSKLMGGRGNQPQHF. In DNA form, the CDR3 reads TGTGCCAGCAGCAAACTGATGGGGGGGCGTGGGAACCAGCCCCAGCATTTT.

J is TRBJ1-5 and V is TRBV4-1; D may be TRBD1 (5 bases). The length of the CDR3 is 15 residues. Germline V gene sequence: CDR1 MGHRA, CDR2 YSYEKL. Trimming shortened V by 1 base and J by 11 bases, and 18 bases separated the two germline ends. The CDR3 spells CASSQGRQGPWTQHF. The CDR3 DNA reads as TGCGCCAGCAGCCAAGGAAGGCAGGGCCCTTGGACCCAGCATTTT.

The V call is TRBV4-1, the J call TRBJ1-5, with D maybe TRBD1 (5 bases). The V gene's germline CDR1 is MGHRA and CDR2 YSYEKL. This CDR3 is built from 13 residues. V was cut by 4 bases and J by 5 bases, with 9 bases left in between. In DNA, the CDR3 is TGCGCCAGCAGCCCTCAGGGTGATCAGCCCCAGCATTTT. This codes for CASSPQGDQPQHF.

The CDR3 bases are TGCGCCAGCAGTGGGCCGGGACAGGGGGTGTTTGGCTACACCTTC. Protein: CASSGPGQGVFGYTF. This chain uses TRBV10-2 with TRBJ1-2; 11 bases are a match to TRBD1. J gave up 7 bases and V 4 bases, and 8 bases lay outside the gene matches. Germline V lookup: CDR1 WSHSY, CDR2 SAAADI. The CDR3 runs 15 residues.

CDR3 nucleotide sequence: TGTGCCATCCGGGTCGATAGCTCCTACGAGCAGTACTTC. Amino acid sequence: CAIRVDSSYEQYF. The chain links TRBV10-3 to TRBJ2-7; D unresolved. This CDR3 is built from 13 residues. Per the germline V gene, CDR1 is ENHRY and CDR2 is SYGVKD. V was cut by 8 bases and J by 0 bases, with 11 bases left in between.

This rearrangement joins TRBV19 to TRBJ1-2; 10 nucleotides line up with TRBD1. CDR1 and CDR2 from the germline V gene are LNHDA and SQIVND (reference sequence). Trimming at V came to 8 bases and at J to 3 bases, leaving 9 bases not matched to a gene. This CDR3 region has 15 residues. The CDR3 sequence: CASGRGTGADYGYTF. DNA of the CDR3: TGTGCCAGTGGCCGTGGGACAGGGGCGGACTATGGCTACACCTTC.

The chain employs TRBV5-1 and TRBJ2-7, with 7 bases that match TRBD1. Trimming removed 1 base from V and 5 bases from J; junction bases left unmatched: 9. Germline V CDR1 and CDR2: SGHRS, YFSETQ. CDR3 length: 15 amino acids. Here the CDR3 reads CASSLIDRDSDEQYF. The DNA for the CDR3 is TGCGCCAGCAGCTTGATTGACAGGGACAGCGACGAGCAGTACTTC.

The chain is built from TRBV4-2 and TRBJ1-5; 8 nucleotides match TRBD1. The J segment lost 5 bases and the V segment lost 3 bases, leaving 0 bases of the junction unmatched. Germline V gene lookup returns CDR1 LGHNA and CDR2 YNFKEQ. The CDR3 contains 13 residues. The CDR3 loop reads CASSQTGDQPQHF. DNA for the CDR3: TGTGCCAGCAGCCAGACAGGGGATCAGCCCCAGCATTTT.

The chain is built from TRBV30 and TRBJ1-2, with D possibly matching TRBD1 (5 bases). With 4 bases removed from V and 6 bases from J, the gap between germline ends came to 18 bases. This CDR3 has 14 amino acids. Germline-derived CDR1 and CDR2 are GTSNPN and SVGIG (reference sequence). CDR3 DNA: TGTGCCTGGAATGGACCGGGGGACGGAAATGGCTACACCTTC. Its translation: CAWNGPGDGNGYTF. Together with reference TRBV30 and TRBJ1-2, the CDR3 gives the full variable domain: SQTIHQWPATLVQPVGSPLSLECTVEGTSNPNLYWYRQAAGRGLQLLFYSVGIGQISSEVPQNLSASRPQDRQFILSSKKLLLSDSGFYLCAWNGPGDGNGYTFGSGTRLTVV.

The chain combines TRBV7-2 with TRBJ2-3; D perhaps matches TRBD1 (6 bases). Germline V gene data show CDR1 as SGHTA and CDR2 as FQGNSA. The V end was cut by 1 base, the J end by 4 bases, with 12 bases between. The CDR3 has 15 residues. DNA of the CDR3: TGTGCCAGCAGCTTAGTCGCAGGGGTGGCAGATACGCAGTATTTT. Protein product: CASSLVAGVADTQYF. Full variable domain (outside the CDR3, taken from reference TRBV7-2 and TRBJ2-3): GAGVSQSPSNKVTEKGKDVELRCDPISGHTALYWYRQSLGQGLEFLIYFQGNSAPDKSGLPSDRFSAERTGGSVSTLTIQRTQQEDSAVYLCASSLVAGVADTQYFGPGTRLTVL.

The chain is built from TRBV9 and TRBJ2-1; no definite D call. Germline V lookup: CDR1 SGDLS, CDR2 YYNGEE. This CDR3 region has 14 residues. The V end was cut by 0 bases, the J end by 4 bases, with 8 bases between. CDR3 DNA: TGTGCCAGCAGCGTAGTCTCTTCTTACAATGAGCAGTTCTTC. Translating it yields CASSVVSSYNEQFF.

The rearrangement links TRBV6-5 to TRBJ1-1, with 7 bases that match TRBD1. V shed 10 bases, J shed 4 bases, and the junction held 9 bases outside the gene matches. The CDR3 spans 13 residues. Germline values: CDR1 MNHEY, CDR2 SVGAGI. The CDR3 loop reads CATETGSLTEAFF. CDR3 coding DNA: TGTGCCACAGAGACAGGGAGTCTCACTGAAGCTTTCTTT.

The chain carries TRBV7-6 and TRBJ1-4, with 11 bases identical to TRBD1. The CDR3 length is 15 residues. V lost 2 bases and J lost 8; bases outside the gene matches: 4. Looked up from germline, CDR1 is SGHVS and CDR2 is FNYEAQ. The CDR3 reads CASSLTGQGGEKLFF. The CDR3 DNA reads TGTGCCAGCAGCTTAACGGGACAGGGGGGAGAAAAACTGTTTTTT.

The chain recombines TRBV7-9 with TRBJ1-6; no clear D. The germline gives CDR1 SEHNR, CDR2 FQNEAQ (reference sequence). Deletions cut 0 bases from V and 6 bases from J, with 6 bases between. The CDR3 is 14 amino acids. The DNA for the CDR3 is TGTGCCAGCAGCTTAGCTGGCAGTAATTCACCCCTCCACTTT. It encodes CASSLAGSNSPLHF.

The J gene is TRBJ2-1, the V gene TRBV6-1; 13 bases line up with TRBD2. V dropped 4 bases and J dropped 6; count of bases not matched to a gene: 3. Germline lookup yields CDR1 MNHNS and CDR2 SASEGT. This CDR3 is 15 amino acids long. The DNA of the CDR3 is TGTGCCAGCAGTGGAGGACTAGCGGGAGTCAATGAGCAGTTCTTC. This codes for CASSGGLAGVNEQFF.

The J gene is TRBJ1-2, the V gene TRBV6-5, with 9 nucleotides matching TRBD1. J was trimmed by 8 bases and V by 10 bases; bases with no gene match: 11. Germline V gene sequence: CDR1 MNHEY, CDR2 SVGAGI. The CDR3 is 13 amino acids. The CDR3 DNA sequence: TGTGCCACCTCTAACAGGGGGCACGACGGCTACACCTTC. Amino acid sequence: CATSNRGHDGYTF.

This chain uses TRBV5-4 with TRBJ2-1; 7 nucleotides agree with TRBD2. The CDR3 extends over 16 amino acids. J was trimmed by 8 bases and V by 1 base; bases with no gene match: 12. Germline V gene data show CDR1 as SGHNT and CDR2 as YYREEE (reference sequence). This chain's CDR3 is CASSLRASGPIDEQFF. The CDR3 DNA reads TGTGCCAGCAGCTTGCGGGCTAGCGGCCCTATCGATGAGCAGTTCTTC.

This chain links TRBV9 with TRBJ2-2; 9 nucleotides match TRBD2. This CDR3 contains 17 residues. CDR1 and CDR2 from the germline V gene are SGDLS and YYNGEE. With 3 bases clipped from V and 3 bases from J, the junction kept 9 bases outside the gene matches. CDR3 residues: CASSAPASGVDTGELFF. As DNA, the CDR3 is TGTGCCAGCAGCGCCCCCGCTAGCGGGGTGGACACCGGGGAGCTGTTTTTT.